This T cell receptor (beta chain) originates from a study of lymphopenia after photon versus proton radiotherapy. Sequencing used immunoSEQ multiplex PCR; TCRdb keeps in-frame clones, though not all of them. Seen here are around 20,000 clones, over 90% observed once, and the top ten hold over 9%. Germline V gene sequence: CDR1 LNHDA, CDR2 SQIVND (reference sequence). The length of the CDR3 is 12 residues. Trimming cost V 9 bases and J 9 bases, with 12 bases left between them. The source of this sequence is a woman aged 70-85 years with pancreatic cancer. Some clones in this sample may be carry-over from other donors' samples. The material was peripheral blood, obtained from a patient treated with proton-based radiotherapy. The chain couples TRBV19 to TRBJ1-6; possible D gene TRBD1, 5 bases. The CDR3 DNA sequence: TGTGCCAGCAGGGAGCAGAGTTCACCCCTCCACTTT. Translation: CASREQSSPLHF.